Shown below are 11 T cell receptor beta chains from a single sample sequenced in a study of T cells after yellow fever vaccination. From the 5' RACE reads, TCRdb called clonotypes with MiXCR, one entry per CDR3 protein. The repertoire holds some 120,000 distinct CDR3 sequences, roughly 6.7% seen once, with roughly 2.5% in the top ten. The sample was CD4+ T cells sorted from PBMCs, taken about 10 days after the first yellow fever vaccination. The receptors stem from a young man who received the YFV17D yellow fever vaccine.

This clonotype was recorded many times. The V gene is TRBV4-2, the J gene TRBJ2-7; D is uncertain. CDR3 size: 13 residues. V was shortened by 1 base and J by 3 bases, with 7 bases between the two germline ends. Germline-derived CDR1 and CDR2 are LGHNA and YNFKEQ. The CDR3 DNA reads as TGTGCCAGCAGCCAAGGACTTAACTACGAGCAGTACTTC. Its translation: CASSQGLNYEQYF.

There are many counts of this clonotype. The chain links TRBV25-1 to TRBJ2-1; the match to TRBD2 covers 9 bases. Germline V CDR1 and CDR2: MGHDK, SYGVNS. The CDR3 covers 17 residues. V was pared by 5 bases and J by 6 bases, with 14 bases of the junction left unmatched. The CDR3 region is CASSKGWELAGPNEQFF. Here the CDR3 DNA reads TGTGCCAGCAGTAAAGGGTGGGAGCTAGCGGGGCCCAATGAGCAGTTCTTC.

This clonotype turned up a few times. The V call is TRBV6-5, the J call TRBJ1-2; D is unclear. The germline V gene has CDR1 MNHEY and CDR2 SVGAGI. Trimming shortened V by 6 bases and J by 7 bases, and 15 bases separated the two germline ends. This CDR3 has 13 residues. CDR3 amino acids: CASRYDGASGYTF. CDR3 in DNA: TGTGCCAGCAGGTACGACGGAGCCAGTGGCTACACCTTC.

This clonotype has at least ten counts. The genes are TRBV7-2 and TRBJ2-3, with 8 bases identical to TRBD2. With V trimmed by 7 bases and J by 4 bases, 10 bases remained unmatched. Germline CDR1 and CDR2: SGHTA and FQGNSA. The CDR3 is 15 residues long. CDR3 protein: CASTRERGSPDTQYF. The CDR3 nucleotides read TGTGCCAGCACGCGGGAGCGGGGGAGCCCAGATACGCAGTATTTT.

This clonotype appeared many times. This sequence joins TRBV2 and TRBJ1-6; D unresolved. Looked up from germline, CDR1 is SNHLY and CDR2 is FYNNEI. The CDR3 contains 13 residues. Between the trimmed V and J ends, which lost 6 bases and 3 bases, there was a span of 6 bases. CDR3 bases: TGTGCCAGCAGAAGCCTCTATAATTCACCCCTCCACTTT. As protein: CASRSLYNSPLHF. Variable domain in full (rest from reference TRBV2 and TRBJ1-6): EPEVTQTPSHQVTQMGQEVILRCVPISNHLYFYWYRQILGQKVEFLVSFYNNEISEKSEIFDDQFSVERPDGSNFTLKIRSTKLEDSAMYFCASRSLYNSPLHFGNGTRLTVT.

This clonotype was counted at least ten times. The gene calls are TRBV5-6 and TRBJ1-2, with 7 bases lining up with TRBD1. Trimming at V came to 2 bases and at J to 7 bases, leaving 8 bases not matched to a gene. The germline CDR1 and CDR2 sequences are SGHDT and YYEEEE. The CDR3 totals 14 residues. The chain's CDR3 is CASSFDRVGSGYTF. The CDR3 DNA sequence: TGTGCCAGCAGCTTCGACAGGGTTGGTAGTGGCTACACCTTC.

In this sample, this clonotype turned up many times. Here the CDR3 reads CASSQIGGRPGELFF. The DNA for the CDR3 is TGCGCCAGCAGCCAAATAGGGGGGCGACCCGGGGAGCTGTTTTTT. The chain has TRBV4-1 and TRBJ2-2; D is perhaps TRBD1 or TRBD2 (6 bases each). Trimming took off 2 bases at V and 6 bases at J, with 13 bases between the two ends. This CDR3 has 15 amino acids. Per the germline V gene, CDR1 is MGHRA and CDR2 is YSYEKL.

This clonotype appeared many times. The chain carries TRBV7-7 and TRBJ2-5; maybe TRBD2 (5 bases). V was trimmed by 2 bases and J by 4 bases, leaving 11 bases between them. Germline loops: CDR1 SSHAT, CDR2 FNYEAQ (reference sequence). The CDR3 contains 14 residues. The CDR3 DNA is TGTGCCAGCAGCTTAAATACCGAGGGAGAGACCCAGTACTTC. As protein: CASSLNTEGETQYF.

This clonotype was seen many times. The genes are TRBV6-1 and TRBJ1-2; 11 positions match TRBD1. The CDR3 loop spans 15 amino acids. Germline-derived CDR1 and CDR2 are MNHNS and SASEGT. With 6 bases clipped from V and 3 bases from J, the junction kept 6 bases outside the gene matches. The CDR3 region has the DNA TGTGCCAGCAGGGATGAGGGACAGGGGGACTATGGCTACACCTTC. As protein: CASRDEGQGDYGYTF.

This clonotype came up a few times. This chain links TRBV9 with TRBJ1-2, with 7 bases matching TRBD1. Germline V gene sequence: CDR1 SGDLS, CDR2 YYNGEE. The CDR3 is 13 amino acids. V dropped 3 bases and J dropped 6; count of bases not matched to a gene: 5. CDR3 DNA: TGTGCCAGCAGCGAAATGACAGGGAATGGCTACACCTTC. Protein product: CASSEMTGNGYTF.

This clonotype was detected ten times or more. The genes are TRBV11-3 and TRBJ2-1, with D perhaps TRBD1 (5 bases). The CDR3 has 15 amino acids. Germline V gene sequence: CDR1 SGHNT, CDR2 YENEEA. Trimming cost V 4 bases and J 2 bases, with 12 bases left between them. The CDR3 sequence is CASSSPQGAYNEQFF. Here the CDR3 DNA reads TGTGCCAGCAGCTCCCCCCAGGGCGCCTACAATGAGCAGTTCTTC.